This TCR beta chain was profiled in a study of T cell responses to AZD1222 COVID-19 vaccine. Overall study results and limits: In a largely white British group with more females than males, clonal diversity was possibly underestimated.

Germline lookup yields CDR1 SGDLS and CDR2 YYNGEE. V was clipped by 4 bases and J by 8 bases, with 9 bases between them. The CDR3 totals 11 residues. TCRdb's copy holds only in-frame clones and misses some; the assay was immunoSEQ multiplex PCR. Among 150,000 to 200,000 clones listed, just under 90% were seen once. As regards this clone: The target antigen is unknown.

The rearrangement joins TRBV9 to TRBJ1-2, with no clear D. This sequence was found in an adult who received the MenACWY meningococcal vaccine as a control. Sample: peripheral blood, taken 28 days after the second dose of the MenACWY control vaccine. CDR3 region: CASSSTRGYTF. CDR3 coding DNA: TGTGCCAGCAGCAGTACCCGCGGCTACACCTTC. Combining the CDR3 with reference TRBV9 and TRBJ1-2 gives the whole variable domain DSGVTQTPKHLITATGQRVTLRCSPRSGDLSVYWYQQSLDQGLQFLIQYYNGEERAKGNILERFSAQQFPDLHSELNLSSLELGDSALYFCASSSTRGYTFGSGTRLTVV.